The subject of this entry is one T cell receptor beta chain. Only a few counts were recorded for this clonotype. The antigen it binds to is not known. The record has no base qualities; no much larger clone is one base away. This sample is drawn from a study of response to subunit inactivated influenza vaccine (dated by TCRdb to the late 2010s). Regarding the complete study: To follow how T cells responded to a trivalent subunit inactivated influenza vaccine, the researchers relied on deep quantitative profiling of the T cell receptor repertoire. Summary of the overall study and its limitations: It was suggested by the authors that each seasonal influenza vaccination may recruit only a limited number of new T cells.

The library was built by means of RT-PCR. Sequenced using an Illumina HiSeq 2500. TCRdb's own reprocessing of the public reads used fastp at Q25 and MiXCR and kept productive beta chains. Rows are unified per CDR3 protein, each entry keeping the most common DNA and genes. Counted in this sample were fewer than 600,000 distinct CDR3 sequences; approximately 7.3% of them appeared once. The ten largest account for 10% to 15% of the sample. Including the terminal cysteine and phenylalanine, the CDR3 comprises 11 residues. Only the CDR3 DNA is retained, 33 bases long and in frame from the first base. From a lookup of the germline V gene (reference sequence), CDR1 and CDR2 are DFQATT and SNEGSKA.

Sequencing was performed on PBMCs from blood, taken around 25 months after vaccination. The receptor's source is a man aged 50 to 69 who received an inactivated influenza vaccine. Donor details come from another sample of the same person, matched by shared clones. The sequence joins TRBV20-1 to TRBJ2-3, with the identity of the D gene unclear. The DNA sequence is given as TGCAGGATGAGCGGCACAGATACGCAGTATTTT. This translates into CRMSGTDTQYF.